The 20 T cell receptor beta chains below come from one sample, sequenced in a study of T cells in Graves' hyperthyroidism and ophthalmopathy. Amplification of TCR beta CDR3 regions was performed using RNA transcripts as template. First-round RT-PCR targeting the TCR CDR3 was performed with the HTBI primer set. Each CDR3 protein is one row after TCRdb ran MiXCR on the multiplex PCR reads. Among around 360,000 distinct CDR3 sequences listed, around 15% were seen once. Sequencing input: blood. Receptor source: a woman aged 60 to 75 with Graves' ophthalmopathy.

This clonotype was recorded many times. The gene calls are TRBV27 and TRBJ2-7; TRBD1 matches 12 bases. The CDR3 totals 15 residues. Trimming removed 5 bases from V and 5 bases from J; junction bases left unmatched: 7. From germline, CDR1 is MNHEY and CDR2 SMNVEV (reference sequence). CDR3 residues: CASSPGTGGVNEQYF. The CDR3 DNA follows: TGTGCCAGCAGTCCCGGGACAGGGGGCGTTAACGAGCAGTACTTC.

This chain links TRBV20-1 with TRBJ2-1, with TRBD2 as a possible D gene (6 bases). V lost 3 bases, J lost 4 bases, and 10 bases lay in between. Germline-derived CDR1 and CDR2 are DFQATT and SNEGSKA (reference sequence). This CDR3 comprises 13 residues. The CDR3 DNA reads as TGCAGTGCTAGGGGTCGGGGGTACAATGAGCAGTTCTTC. Its translation is CSARGRGYNEQFF.

The CDR3: CATSDFGGTANTGELFF. The CDR3 DNA is TGTGCCACCAGTGACTTTGGCGGGACAGCGAACACCGGGGAGCTGTTTTTT. This sequence joins TRBV24-1 and TRBJ2-2, with D perhaps matching TRBD1 (7 bases). Germline values: CDR1 KGHDR, CDR2 SFDVKD. The CDR3 has 17 residues. The ends were cut back, 4 bases at V and 0 bases at J, with 14 bases in the middle.

This clonotype was detected ten times or more. The genes are TRBV25-1 and TRBJ2-1; TRBD1 aligns across 7 bases. Germline V gene data show CDR1 as MGHDK and CDR2 as SYGVNS. V shed 4 bases and J 8 bases; nucleotides not matched to a gene: 5. The CDR3 runs to 13 residues. DNA for the CDR3: TGTGCCAGCAGTGGGACAGGTGGGCATGAGCAGTTCTTC. Its translation: CASSGTGGHEQFF.

In this sample, this clonotype turned up many times. The chain employs TRBV20-1 and TRBJ2-1; 10 bases are a match to TRBD2. CDR3 length equals 16 residues. CDR1 and CDR2 from the germline V gene are DFQATT and SNEGSKA (reference sequence). The junction had 12 bases not matched to a gene; V was cut back by 4 bases and J by 6 bases. CDR3 coding DNA: TGCAGTGCTACCGGACTAGCGGAGATCTTTGGCAATGAGCAGTTCTTC. This translates into CSATGLAEIFGNEQFF.

The sample holds many counts of this clonotype. The genes are TRBV5-1 and TRBJ1-1, with D perhaps TRBD1 (5 bases). This CDR3 is 13 amino acids long. V lost 6 bases and J lost 1, with 10 bases in between. The V gene's germline CDR1 is SGHRS and CDR2 YFSETQ. CDR3 protein: CASKVRGNTEAFF. The CDR3 coding sequence is TGCGCCAGCAAAGTAAGGGGGAACACTGAAGCTTTCTTT.

This clonotype was counted at least ten times. This chain uses TRBV5-1 with TRBJ2-1, with 15 bases identical to TRBD2. V dropped 3 bases and J dropped 6; count of bases not matched to a gene: 7. Germline V gives CDR1 SGHRS, CDR2 YFSETQ. There are 17 residues in the CDR3. DNA of the CDR3: TGCGCCAGCAGCTCGGGACTAGCGGGAGGACGTACCAATGAGCAGTTCTTC. Its protein product is CASSSGLAGGRTNEQFF. The entire variable domain, with the rest obtained from reference TRBV5-1 and TRBJ2-1, is as follows: KAGVTQTPRYLIKTRGQQVTLSCSPISGHRSVSWYQQTPGQGLQFLFEYFSETQRNKGNFPGRFSGRQFSNSRSEMNVSTLELGDSALYLCASSSGLAGGRTNEQFFGPGTRLTVL.

This clonotype has a count of ten or more. The rearrangement joins TRBV3-1 to TRBJ2-1; no clear D gene. Deletions cut 1 base from V and 9 bases from J, with 10 bases between. This CDR3 has 13 amino acids. From germline, CDR1 is LGHDT and CDR2 YNNKEL (reference sequence). Written as DNA, the CDR3 is TGTGCCAGCAGCCAAGGGGCGTTTACTGAGCAGTTCTTC. Protein: CASSQGAFTEQFF.

The rearrangement links TRBV28 to TRBJ2-7; the D is unclear. In germline, CDR1 is MDHEN, CDR2 SYDVKM. V dropped 3 bases and J dropped 3 bases, with 9 bases sitting between them. This CDR3 region has 13 residues. The CDR3 sequence: CASSFQAIYEQYF. The DNA for the CDR3 is TGTGCCAGCAGTTTTCAGGCAATCTACGAGCAGTACTTC.

Of note for this clonotype: One end of the junction is discordant with germline, which a read error may explain. V is TRBV18 and J is TRBJ2-1; no reliable D call. The germline CDR1 and CDR2 sequences are KGHSH and LQKENI. This CDR3 contains 13 residues. The CDR3: CASSSSSYNGQFF. In nucleotides, the CDR3 is TGTGCCAGCTCATCAAGCTCCTACAATGGGCAGTTCTTC. The variable domain in full, with the rest retrieved from reference TRBV18 and TRBJ2-1, is NAGVMQNPRHLVRRRGQEARLRCSPMKGHSHVYWYRQLPEEGLKFMVYLQKENIIDESGMPKERFSAEFPKEGPSILRIQQVVRGDSAAYFCASSSSSYNGQFFGPGTRLTVL.

This clonotype was detected ten times or more. The V call is TRBV12-3 or TRBV12-4, the J call TRBJ2-7, with D possibly matching TRBD1 (5 bases). The CDR3 runs to 12 residues. V lost 7 bases and J 3 bases, leaving 10 bases between the germline ends. CDR3 sequence: CASKKGDYEQYF. The CDR3 DNA sequence: TGTGCCAGCAAAAAAGGGGACTACGAGCAGTACTTC.

This clonotype was detected ten times or more. The CDR3 spells CSAGASATYEQYF. The CDR3 DNA follows: TGCAGTGCGGGGGCCAGTGCCACCTACGAGCAGTACTTC. The V call is TRBV20-1, the J call TRBJ2-7; TRBD1 is a possible D gene (6 bases). The V end lost 6 bases, the J end lost 2 bases, and 14 bases lay between the germline ends. The CDR3 totals 13 residues. Germline assignment: CDR1 DFQATT and CDR2 SNEGSKA (reference sequence).

V and J are TRBV6-1 and TRBJ2-3; D is tentatively TRBD1 or TRBD2 (5 bases each). Germline CDR1 MNHNS, CDR2 SASEGT. V was cut by 6 bases and J by 6 bases, with 16 bases left in between. This CDR3 is 14 amino acids long. The CDR3 DNA reads as TGTGCCAGCAGAGAGTCAGGGACCACGGATACGCAGTATTTT. Translated: CASRESGTTDTQYF.

This clonotype came up a few times. This chain uses TRBV6-1 with TRBJ2-3; 9 bases line up with TRBD2. This CDR3 is 15 amino acids long. In germline, CDR1 is MNHNS, CDR2 SASEGT. Unmatched junction bases numbered 7, after V lost 3 bases and J lost 6 bases. CDR3 sequence reads: CASSEGGLAGDTQYF. In DNA form, the CDR3 reads TGTGCCAGCAGTGAGGGGGGACTAGCTGGGGATACGCAGTATTTT.

This clonotype was detected many times. The chain carries TRBV27 and TRBJ1-1, with D maybe TRBD1 (5 bases). The V end was cut by 5 bases, the J end by 4 bases, with 17 bases between. CDR1 MNHEY and CDR2 SMNVEV come from the germline V gene (reference sequence). The CDR3 loop spans 15 amino acids. The CDR3 region has the DNA TGTGCCAGCAGTCAATCACAGGTAATGGGCACTGAAGCTTTCTTT. As protein: CASSQSQVMGTEAFF.

As regards this clonotype: This may be a read error: a much more frequent sequence differs by one nucleotide. This sequence joins TRBV5-1 and TRBJ2-2; maybe TRBD2 (7 bases). The CDR3 loop spans 15 amino acids. Between the trimmed V and J ends, which lost 1 base and 9 bases, there was a span of 16 bases. Looked up from germline, CDR1 is SGHRS and CDR2 is YFSETQ. The CDR3, as DNA: TGCGCCAGCAGCTTGACAGCGGGACACCCCTGGGAGCTGTTTTTT. Protein sequence: CASSLTAGHPWELFF.

This clonotype was counted many times. V is TRBV28 and J is TRBJ2-1, with D possibly TRBD1 on 5 matching bases. V lost 10 bases, J lost 7 bases, and 17 bases lay in between. Germline V gives CDR1 MDHEN, CDR2 SYDVKM. The CDR3 loop spans 13 amino acids. For the CDR3, the DNA is TGTGCCACTTCAGGGCGAGTAGGGAATGAGCAGTTCTTC. This gives the protein CATSGRVGNEQFF.

This clonotype has at least ten counts. The gene calls are TRBV30 and TRBJ1-4; 8 positions match TRBD1. The J segment lost 8 bases and the V segment lost 5 bases, leaving 10 bases of the junction unmatched. CDR1 and CDR2 (germline): GTSNPN, SVGIG (reference sequence). The CDR3 totals 14 residues. CDR3 protein: CAWGESGGWEKLFF. The CDR3 DNA is TGTGCCTGGGGGGAGTCAGGGGGCTGGGAAAAACTGTTTTTT.

This clonotype was detected a few times. The chain uses TRBV5-1 and TRBJ2-3, with 10 bases identical to TRBD2. V was pared by 4 bases and J by 4 bases, with 12 bases of the junction left unmatched. The CDR3 length is 17 residues. Germline lookup yields CDR1 SGHRS and CDR2 YFSETQ. Here the CDR3 reads CASSPGVAGGRADTQYF. The CDR3 coding sequence is TGCGCCAGCAGCCCAGGAGTAGCGGGAGGTCGGGCAGATACGCAGTATTTT.

This chain connects TRBV5-1 to TRBJ2-3, with TRBD2 identical over 11 bases. This CDR3 contains 15 residues. The germline CDR1 and CDR2 sequences are SGHRS and YFSETQ. The J segment lost 7 bases and the V segment lost 4 bases, leaving 8 bases of the junction unmatched. CDR3 bases: TGCGCCAGCAGCAGGGTAGCGGGAGGGGCCAATACGCAGTATTTT. Translating gives CASSRVAGGANTQYF.